The 6 T cell receptor beta chains given below trace back to one sample, sequenced in a study of beta chain features in type 1 diabetes. Study-wide points: A moderate, significant TCRB CDR3 shortening appeared in type 1 diabetes across four CD4+ subsets.

What these receptors recognize is not known. Reverse transcription of all isolated RNA meant that expressed TCRB transcripts were sequenced. Profiled with immunoSEQ multiplex PCR; TCRdb holds only in-frame clones, not every one. The sample shows roughly 340,000 clones, roughly 13% of them seen only once. Sequenced material: naive CD4+ T cells from blood. Receptors were obtained from a woman younger than 30 with type 1 diabetes.

The chain is built from TRBV7-9 and TRBJ2-3, with 9 bases identical to TRBD1. Germline V gene lookup returns CDR1 SEHNR and CDR2 FQNEAQ (reference sequence). The CDR3 is 14 amino acids. V dropped 1 base and J dropped 8; count of bases not matched to a gene: 4. The CDR3 DNA is TGTGCCAGCAGCTTAGGGACAGGGGATGTTACGCAGTATTTT. Encoded protein: CASSLGTGDVTQYF. Drawing the rest from reference TRBV7-9 and TRBJ2-3, the complete variable domain is DTGVSQNPRHKITKRGQNVTFRCDPISEHNRLYWYRQTLGQGPEFLTYFQNEAQLEKSRLLSDRFSAERPKGSFSTLEIQRTEQGDSAMYLCASSLGTGDVTQYFGPGTRLTVL.

V is TRBV30 and J is TRBJ2-5; 11 positions match TRBD1. V shed 3 bases, J shed 7 bases, and the junction held 13 bases outside the gene matches. This CDR3 spans 16 amino acids. Germline V gives CDR1 GTSNPN, CDR2 SVGIG (reference sequence). This chain's CDR3 is CAWSGWTGGVRGTQYF. CDR3 nucleotide sequence: TGTGCCTGGAGCGGGTGGACAGGGGGCGTTCGCGGGACCCAGTACTTC.

This sequence joins TRBV27 and TRBJ1-5; D not resolved. Germline assignment: CDR1 MNHEY and CDR2 SMNVEV (reference sequence). CDR3 size: 17 residues. V was trimmed by 8 bases and J by 1 base, leaving 21 bases between them. CDR3 sequence reads: CASRRGRGRVSNQPQHF. The CDR3 region has the DNA TGTGCCAGCCGACGAGGTCGGGGTCGGGTGAGCAATCAGCCCCAGCATTTT.

This chain joins TRBV11-1 and TRBJ2-1; D is unresolved. CDR3 length equals 13 residues. CDR1 is SGHAT and CDR2 is FQDESV in the germline V gene (reference sequence). V shed 5 bases and J shed 4 bases, with 9 bases lying between them. The CDR3 DNA sequence: TGTGCCAGCAGCGTTGCGCGGTACAATGAGCAGTTCTTC. Translated, it gives CASSVARYNEQFF.

The gene calls are TRBV5-1 and TRBJ2-3; 9 bases are shared with TRBD1. The junction had 5 bases not matched to a gene; V was cut back by 3 bases and J by 0 bases. Germline CDR1 SGHRS, CDR2 YFSETQ. The CDR3 covers 16 residues. CDR3 coding DNA: TGCGCCAGCAGCTACGGGACAGGGTGGAGCACAGATACGCAGTATTTT. Translated: CASSYGTGWSTDTQYF.

This clone was seen a few times. This chain uses TRBV30 with TRBJ2-7; D is perhaps TRBD2 (5 bases). The CDR3 has 13 residues. V lost 0 bases to trimming and J lost 7 bases, with 13 bases between them. CDR1 and CDR2 (germline): GTSNPN, SVGIG (reference sequence). The CDR3 DNA is TGTGCCTGGAGTGTAACCCCTACGGGGGAGCAGTACTTC. Protein sequence: CAWSVTPTGEQYF. Complete variable domain (other parts from reference TRBV30 and TRBJ2-7): SQTIHQWPATLVQPVGSPLSLECTVEGTSNPNLYWYRQAAGRGLQLLFYSVGIGQISSEVPQNLSASRPQDRQFILSSKKLLLSDSGFYLCAWSVTPTGEQYFGPGTRLTVT.